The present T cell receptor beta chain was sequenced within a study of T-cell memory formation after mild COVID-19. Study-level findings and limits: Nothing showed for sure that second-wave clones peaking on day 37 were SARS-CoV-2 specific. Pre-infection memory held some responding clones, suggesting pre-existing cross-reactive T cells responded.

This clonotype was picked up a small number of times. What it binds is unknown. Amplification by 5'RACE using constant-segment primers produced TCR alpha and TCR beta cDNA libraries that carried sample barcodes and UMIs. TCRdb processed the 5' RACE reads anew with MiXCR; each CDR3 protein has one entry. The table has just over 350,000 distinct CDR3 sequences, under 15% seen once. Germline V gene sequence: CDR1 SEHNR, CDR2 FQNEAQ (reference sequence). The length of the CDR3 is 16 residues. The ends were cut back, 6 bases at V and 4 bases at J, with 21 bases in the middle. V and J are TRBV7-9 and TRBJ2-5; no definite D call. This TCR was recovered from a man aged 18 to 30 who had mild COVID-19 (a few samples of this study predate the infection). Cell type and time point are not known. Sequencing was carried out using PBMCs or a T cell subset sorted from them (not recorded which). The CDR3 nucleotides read TGTGCCAGCAGTCATCCGCCCCGGCTAGTCGTAGAGACCCAGTACTTC. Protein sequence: CASSHPPRLVVETQYF.